This T cell receptor (beta chain) came from a study of blood T cell repertoires in COVID-19. As for the study in general: COVID-19 samples, acute and convalescent, were from the United States, Italy and Spain.

Only one count was recorded for this clone. Original processing methods: Amplification with reference gene primers provided the estimates of nucleated cell counts. Measured with immunoSEQ multiplex PCR; TCRdb has only the in-frame clones, and not every one. The V and J calls and clone size are taken from that table; D and trimming were inferred from the DNA. The sample holds around 92,000 clones, around 74% seen once. This CDR3 spans 12 amino acids. Germline V gene data show CDR1 as SQVTM and CDR2 as ANQGSEA. Trimming pared 7 bases from V and 4 bases from J, leaving 13 bases between. Seattle patients were enrolled during active infection and followed longitudinally.

The chain combines TRBV29-1 with TRBJ2-5; D is perhaps TRBD1 (6 bases). This clonotype was obtained from a man in his 70s with COVID-19, enrolled during active disease. Source material: peripheral blood. The CDR3 loop reads CSGRQAPETQYF. DNA for the CDR3: TGCAGCGGGCGACAGGCCCCAGAGACCCAGTACTTC.